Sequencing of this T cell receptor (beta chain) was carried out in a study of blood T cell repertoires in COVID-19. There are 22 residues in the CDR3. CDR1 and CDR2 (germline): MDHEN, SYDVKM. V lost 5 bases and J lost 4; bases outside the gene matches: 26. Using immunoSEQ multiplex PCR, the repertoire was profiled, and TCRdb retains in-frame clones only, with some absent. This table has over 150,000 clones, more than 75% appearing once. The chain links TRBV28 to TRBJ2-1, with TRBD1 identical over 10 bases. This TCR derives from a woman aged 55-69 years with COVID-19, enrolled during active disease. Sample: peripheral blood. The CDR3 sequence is CASSPLRDRGMLWVSLYNEQFF. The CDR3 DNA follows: TGTGCCAGCAGTCCCCTACGGGACAGGGGTATGTTATGGGTAAGCCTATACAATGAGCAGTTCTTC.